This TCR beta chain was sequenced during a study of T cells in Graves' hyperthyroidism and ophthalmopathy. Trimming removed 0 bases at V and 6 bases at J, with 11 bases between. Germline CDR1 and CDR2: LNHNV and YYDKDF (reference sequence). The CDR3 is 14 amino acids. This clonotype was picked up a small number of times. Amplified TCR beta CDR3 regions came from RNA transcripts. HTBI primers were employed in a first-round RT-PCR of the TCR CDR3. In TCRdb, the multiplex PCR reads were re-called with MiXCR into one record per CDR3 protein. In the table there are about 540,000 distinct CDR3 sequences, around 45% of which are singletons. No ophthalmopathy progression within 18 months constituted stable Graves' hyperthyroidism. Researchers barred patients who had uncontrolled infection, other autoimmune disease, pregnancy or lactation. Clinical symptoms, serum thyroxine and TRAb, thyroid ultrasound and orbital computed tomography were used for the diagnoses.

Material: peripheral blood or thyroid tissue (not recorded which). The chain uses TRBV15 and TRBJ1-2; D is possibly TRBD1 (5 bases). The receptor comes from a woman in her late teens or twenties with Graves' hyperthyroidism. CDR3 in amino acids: CATSREVGADGYTF. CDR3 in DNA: TGTGCCACCAGCAGAGAAGTAGGGGCCGATGGCTACACCTTC.